The 26 T cell receptor beta chains reported below all come from one sample, sequenced in a study of T-cell memory formation after mild COVID-19. In TCRdb, the 5' RACE reads were re-called with MiXCR into one record per CDR3 protein. The table includes approximately 250,000 distinct CDR3 sequences, 15% to 20% detected once. Material: PBMCs or a T cell subset sorted from them (not recorded which). The receptor set was obtained from a man between 18 and 35 years old who had mild COVID-19 (a few samples of this study predate the infection). Cell type and time point are not known.

The V call is TRBV4-3, the J call TRBJ2-3; 15 nucleotides line up with TRBD2. Germline V gene sequence: CDR1 LGHNA, CDR2 YSLEER. J was trimmed by 4 bases and V by 4 bases; bases with no gene match: 6. The CDR3 sequence is 17 residues long. CDR3 in amino acids: CASSLRTSGGGADTQYF. In DNA form, the CDR3 reads TGCGCCAGCAGCCTTCGGACTAGCGGGGGGGGTGCAGATACGCAGTATTTT.

This clonotype was recorded a few times. The V call is TRBV7-9, the J call TRBJ1-1; D may be TRBD1 (5 bases). Trimming took off 1 base at V and 5 bases at J, with 11 bases between the two ends. The CDR3 has 14 residues. Germline V lookup: CDR1 SEHNR, CDR2 FQNEAQ (reference sequence). The CDR3 sequence is CASSLGRGWTEAFF. Here the CDR3 DNA reads TGTGCCAGCAGCTTAGGTAGGGGTTGGACTGAAGCTTTCTTT.

This rearrangement joins TRBV4-1 to TRBJ2-5; no definite D call. The V and J ends lost 5 bases and 3 bases respectively, with 13 bases between them. CDR3 length equals 14 residues. Germline loops: CDR1 MGHRA, CDR2 YSYEKL. CDR3 nucleotide sequence: TGCGCCAGCAGCTTCGAGCCCGTCAAAGAGACCCAGTACTTC. This sequence encodes CASSFEPVKETQYF.

The genes are TRBV28 and TRBJ2-7; D is undetermined. The CDR3 sequence is 13 residues long. Trimming removed 5 bases at V and 5 bases at J, with 13 bases between. CDR1 and CDR2 (germline): MDHEN, SYDVKM. In nucleotides, the CDR3 is TGTGCCAGCAGTGGCGTCGGCCGGGACGAGCAGTACGTC. This sequence encodes CASSGVGRDEQYV.

The chain has TRBV4-2 and TRBJ2-4; 9 nucleotides match TRBD1. Germline CDR1 LGHNA, CDR2 YNFKEQ. V lost 0 bases, J lost 4 bases, and 7 bases stayed unmatched. The CDR3 loop spans 17 amino acids. CDR3 nucleotides: TGTGCCAGCAGCCAAGATTTTTGGGGACAGGGAAAAAACATTCAGTACTTC. Protein sequence: CASSQDFWGQGKNIQYF.

This clonotype was observed a few times. The rearrangement uses TRBV7-9 and TRBJ2-3; 7 bases map to TRBD2. The CDR3 runs 15 residues. Germline CDR1 SEHNR, CDR2 FQNEAQ (reference sequence). V lost 3 bases, J lost 6 bases, and 9 bases stayed unmatched. DNA of the CDR3: TGTGCCAGCAGCTTGCCCCGGAGCGGGGAGGATACGCAGTATTTT. Protein sequence: CASSLPRSGEDTQYF. The full variable domain, in which reference TRBV7-9 and TRBJ2-3 provide the parts outside the CDR3, is DTGVSQNPRHKITKRGQNVTFRCDPISEHNRLYWYRQTLGQGPEFLTYFQNEAQLEKSRLLSDRFSAERPKGSFSTLEIQRTEQGDSAMYLCASSLPRSGEDTQYFGPGTRLTVL.

This clonotype was detected ten times or more. The chain uses TRBV11-3 and TRBJ2-1; 9 nucleotides line up with TRBD1. Per germline, CDR1 SGHNT and CDR2 YENEEA. J gave up 9 bases and V 5 bases, and 8 bases lay outside the gene matches. This CDR3 has 14 residues. This CDR3 reads CASSGQGRRGEQFF. CDR3 DNA: TGTGCCAGCAGCGGACAGGGGCGACGGGGTGAGCAGTTCTTC.

The J gene is TRBJ2-1, the V gene TRBV2; 12 nucleotides align to TRBD2. V lost 6 bases, J lost 8 bases, and 5 bases stayed unmatched. Germline V gene sequence: CDR1 SNHLY, CDR2 FYNNEI. The CDR3 extends over 14 amino acids. The CDR3 loop reads CASSRTSGAHEQFF. CDR3 bases: TGTGCCAGCAGCCGGACTAGCGGGGCCCATGAGCAGTTCTTC.

The gene calls are TRBV6-1 and TRBJ2-7; D gene ambiguous. The CDR3 loop spans 12 amino acids. Trimming shortened V by 4 bases and J by 12 bases, and 16 bases separated the two germline ends. Germline CDR1 reads MNHNS; CDR2 reads SASEGT. CDR3 in DNA: TGTGCCAGCAGTGGTTTACGAGTCGTGCTGTACTTC. It is translated as CASSGLRVVLYF.

The chain joins TRBV5-1 to TRBJ1-6; no clear D gene. V was cut by 0 bases and J by 7 bases, with 8 bases left in between. The CDR3 contains 14 residues. Per germline, CDR1 SGHRS and CDR2 YFSETQ. DNA for the CDR3: TGCGCCAGCAGCTTGGGACGGATCAATTCACCCCTCCACTTT. It translates to CASSLGRINSPLHF.

Many counts were recorded for this clonotype. The genes are TRBV19 and TRBJ1-1; a possible D gene is TRBD1 (6 bases). CDR3 length equals 13 residues. V lost 5 bases and J 4 bases, leaving 11 bases between the germline ends. Germline V gene lookup returns CDR1 LNHDA and CDR2 SQIVND (reference sequence). The CDR3 DNA reads TGTGCCAGTAGTTCAGGGGTGGGCACTGAAGCTTTCTTT. Protein: CASSSGVGTEAFF.

The chain uses TRBV3-1 and TRBJ1-1, with 7 bases that match TRBD1. The CDR3 totals 15 residues. Trimming at V came to 3 bases and at J to 5 bases, leaving 9 bases not matched to a gene. Germline V gene lookup returns CDR1 LGHDT and CDR2 YNNKEL (reference sequence). For the CDR3, the DNA is TGTGCCAGCAGCCAGTACAGGGGAAGGTTAACTGAAGCTTTCTTT. This sequence encodes CASSQYRGRLTEAFF.

V and J are TRBV28 and TRBJ2-7, with D perhaps TRBD2 (5 bases). Germline loops: CDR1 MDHEN, CDR2 SYDVKM. Trimming pared 5 bases from V and 5 bases from J, leaving 10 bases between. This CDR3 is 12 amino acids long. CDR3 residues: CASSQRDDEQYV. Written as DNA, the CDR3 is TGTGCCAGCAGTCAGAGGGATGACGAGCAGTACGTC.

This clonotype was recorded a few times. CDR3 in DNA: TGTGCCAGCAGTGCTCCGGTCATGGTAACAGATACGCAGTATTTT. This gives the protein CASSAPVMVTDTQYF. The rearrangement uses TRBV25-1 and TRBJ2-3, with unresolved D. Germline CDR1 MGHDK, CDR2 SYGVNS. Trimming pared 4 bases from V and 3 bases from J, leaving 14 bases between. This CDR3 contains 15 residues. The full variable domain, completed using reference TRBV25-1 and TRBJ2-3, is EADIYQTPRYLVIGTGKKITLECSQTMGHDKMYWYQQDPGMELHLIHYSYGVNSTEKGDLSSESTVSRIRTEHFPLTLESARPSHTSQYLCASSAPVMVTDTQYFGPGTRLTVL.

The chain links TRBV20-1 to TRBJ1-1, with D maybe TRBD1 (5 bases). Per germline, CDR1 DFQATT and CDR2 SNEGSKA (reference sequence). V was cut by 7 bases and J by 11 bases, with 17 bases left in between. The CDR3 has 11 residues. The CDR3 loop reads CSVQGIVYAFF. The CDR3 DNA sequence: TGCAGTGTTCAGGGTATCGTATACGCTTTCTTT.

At least ten counts were recorded for this clonotype. This chain links TRBV7-6 with TRBJ2-1, with D possibly being TRBD2 (5 bases). The CDR3 loop spans 14 amino acids. The germline gives CDR1 SGHVS, CDR2 FNYEAQ. Trimming removed 0 bases at V and 10 bases at J, with 13 bases between. This CDR3 is CASSLALGSGEQFF. The DNA for the CDR3 is TGTGCCAGCAGCTTAGCCCTAGGGTCGGGAGAGCAGTTCTTC.

The chain carries TRBV7-2 and TRBJ1-1, with D uncertain. This CDR3 region has 16 residues. CDR1 and CDR2 from the germline V gene are SGHTA and FQGNSA. V was trimmed by 1 base and J by 0 bases, leaving 12 bases between them. In nucleotides, the CDR3 is TGTGCCAGCAGCTTAGGGGGTGCGGGCATGAACACTGAAGCTTTCTTT. It encodes CASSLGGAGMNTEAFF.

This clonotype was recorded a few times. The V call is TRBV6-2 or TRBV6-3, the J call TRBJ2-5; no clear D. The CDR3 totals 11 residues. Germline-derived CDR1 and CDR2 are MNHEY and SVGEGT. Deletions cut 8 bases from V and 6 bases from J, with 10 bases between. CDR3 sequence reads: CASGLYQTQYF. In DNA form, the CDR3 reads TGTGCCAGCGGTCTCTACCAGACCCAGTACTTC.

In this sample, this clonotype turned up a few times. The rearrangement links TRBV7-9 to TRBJ1-4; a possible D gene is TRBD1 (6 bases). Germline V lookup: CDR1 SEHNR, CDR2 FQNEAQ (reference sequence). Trimming cost V 3 bases and J 8 bases, with 13 bases left between them. This CDR3 is 14 amino acids long. This CDR3 is CASSFGGHQEKLFF. Here the CDR3 DNA reads TGTGCCAGCAGCTTTGGGGGGCATCAGGAAAAACTGTTTTTT.

This clonotype came up a few times. The chain is built from TRBV5-1 and TRBJ2-3; TRBD2 matches 13 bases. The V segment lost 7 bases and the J segment 6 bases; nucleotides outside the gene matches: 11. Germline V CDR1 and CDR2: SGHRS, YFSETQ. The length of the CDR3 is 16 residues. The CDR3 sequence: CASGRLAGGLPDTQYF. The CDR3 DNA is TGCGCCAGCGGTAGACTAGCGGGGGGCCTGCCCGATACGCAGTATTTT.

The chain employs TRBV5-4 and TRBJ1-1; 9 nucleotides agree with TRBD1. The CDR3 is 14 amino acids. Germline values: CDR1 SGHNT, CDR2 YYREEE (reference sequence). Trimming removed 3 bases from V and 5 bases from J; junction bases left unmatched: 5. The CDR3 region has the DNA TGTGCCAGCAGCTGGGGACAGGGAGGGACTGAAGCTTTCTTT. Translating it yields CASSWGQGGTEAFF.

This clonotype was recorded at least ten times. V gene TRBV4-1 combines with J gene TRBJ2-1; D not certain. Germline V gene lookup returns CDR1 MGHRA and CDR2 YSYEKL. The CDR3 sequence is 12 residues long. The V gene lost 1 base and the J gene lost 6 bases, with 4 bases spanning the gap. The CDR3 is CASSQGGNEQFF. In DNA, the CDR3 is TGCGCCAGCAGCCAAGGTGGCAATGAGCAGTTCTTC.

This clonotype was seen a few times. The chain uses TRBV6-1 and TRBJ1-2; D is unresolved. This CDR3 comprises 13 residues. The germline gives CDR1 MNHNS, CDR2 SASEGT. Trimming removed 1 base from V and 4 bases from J, with 7 bases in between. Here the CDR3 DNA reads TGTGCCAGCAGTGAAGACGGGGTCTATGGCTACACCTTC. Its protein is CASSEDGVYGYTF.

This sequence joins TRBV5-1 and TRBJ1-1, with TRBD1 as a possible D gene (5 bases). Between the trimmed V and J ends, which lost 3 bases and 2 bases, there was a span of 14 bases. Germline assignment: CDR1 SGHRS and CDR2 YFSETQ. This CDR3 comprises 15 residues. The chain's CDR3 is CASSSGRVDNTEAFF. For the CDR3, the DNA is TGCGCCAGCAGCTCAGGGCGGGTAGACAACACTGAAGCTTTCTTT. The full variable domain, rest sourced from reference TRBV5-1 and TRBJ1-1, is KAGVTQTPRYLIKTRGQQVTLSCSPISGHRSVSWYQQTPGQGLQFLFEYFSETQRNKGNFPGRFSGRQFSNSRSEMNVSTLELGDSALYLCASSSGRVDNTEAFFGQGTRLTVV.

This clonotype turned up a few times. The J gene is TRBJ2-5, the V gene TRBV7-2; no definite D call. The CDR3 extends over 14 amino acids. In germline, CDR1 is SGHTA, CDR2 FQGNSA. Trimming pared 2 bases from V and 2 bases from J, leaving 9 bases between. CDR3 region: CASSLRTIQETQYF. DNA of the CDR3: TGTGCCAGCAGCTTACGTACTATTCAAGAGACCCAGTACTTC.

This clonotype was seen a handful of times. V and J are TRBV19 and TRBJ1-1; D unclear. Trimming cost V 3 bases and J 1 base, with 6 bases left between them. CDR3 size: 13 residues. The V gene's germline CDR1 is LNHDA and CDR2 SQIVND (reference sequence). Here the CDR3 reads CASSMVPNTEAFF. The CDR3 bases are TGTGCCAGTAGTATGGTTCCGAACACTGAAGCTTTCTTT.